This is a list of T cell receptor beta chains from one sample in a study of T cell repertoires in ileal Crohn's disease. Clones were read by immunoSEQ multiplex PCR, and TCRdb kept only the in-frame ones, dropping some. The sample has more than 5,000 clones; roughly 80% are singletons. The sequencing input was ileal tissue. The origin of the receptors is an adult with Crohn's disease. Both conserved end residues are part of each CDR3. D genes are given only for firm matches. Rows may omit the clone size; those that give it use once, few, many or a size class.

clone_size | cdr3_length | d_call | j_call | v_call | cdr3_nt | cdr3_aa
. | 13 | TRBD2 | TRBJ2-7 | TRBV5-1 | TGCGCCAGCAGCCCCGGGACTACGGGGGAGCAGTACTTC | CASSPGTTGEQYF
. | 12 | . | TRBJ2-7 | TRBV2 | TGTGCCAGCAGTGTGAGTGGAGGGGCGCAGTACTTC | CASSVSGGAQYF
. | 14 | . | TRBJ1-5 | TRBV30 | TGTGCCTGGAGTGTCTCCCGTCTTGATCAGCCCCAGCATTTT | CAWSVSRLDQPQHF
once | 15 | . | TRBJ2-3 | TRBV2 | TGTGCCAGCAAGAGGGGCACTGTGGGGACAGATACGCAGTATTTT | CASKRGTVGTDTQYF
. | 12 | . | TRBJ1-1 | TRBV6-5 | TGTGCCAGCAGGCAGGAGCACACTGAAGCTTTCTTT | CASRQEHTEAFF
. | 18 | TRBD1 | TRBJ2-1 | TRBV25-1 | TGTGCCAGCAGTGAGGAATTTGGAGACAGGGGGCTTTACAATGAGCAGTTCTTC | CASSEEFGDRGLYNEQFF
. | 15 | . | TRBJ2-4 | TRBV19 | TGTGCCAGTAGTATTGAAAAATCCCGGGATATGGCTCAGTACTTC | CASSIEKSRDMAQYF
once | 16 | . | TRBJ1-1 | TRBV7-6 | TGTGCCAGCAGCTTACAGGGACTTGGGATGAACACTGAAGCTTTCTTT | CASSLQGLGMNTEAFF
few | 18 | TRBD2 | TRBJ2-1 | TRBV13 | TGTGCCAGCAGCTTATACGGCGGGAGGTCGAGCTCCTACAATGAGCAGTTCTTC | CASSLYGGRSSSYNEQFF
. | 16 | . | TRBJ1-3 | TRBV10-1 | TGCGCCAGCAGGACTGTCACTGGACTCTCTGGAAACACCATATATTTT | CASRTVTGLSGNTIYF
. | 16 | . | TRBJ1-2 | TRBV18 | TGTGCCAGCTCACCGATGCACCAGCAGGGATCTGGTGGCTACACCTTC | CASSPMHQQGSGGYTF
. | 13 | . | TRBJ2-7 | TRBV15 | TGTGCCACCAGCCGCCTACTACTCTACGAGCAGTACTTC | CATSRLLLYEQYF
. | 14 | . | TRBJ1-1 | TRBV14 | TGTGCCAGCAGCCAAGAAGGACGGAGCACTGAAGCTTTCTTT | CASSQEGRSTEAFF
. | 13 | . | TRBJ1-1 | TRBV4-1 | TGCGCCAGCAGCCAAGACACCTACACTGAAGCTTTCTTT | CASSQDTYTEAFF
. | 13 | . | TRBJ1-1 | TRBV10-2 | TGCGCCAGTTTCCCCGGGACAAACACTGAAGCTTTCTTT | CASFPGTNTEAFF
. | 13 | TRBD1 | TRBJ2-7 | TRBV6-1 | TGTGCCAGCAGGGAGACAGGGTCCCACGAGCAGTACTTC | CASRETGSHEQYF
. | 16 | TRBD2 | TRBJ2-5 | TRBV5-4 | TGTGCCAGCAGCTTGGCTGCTAGCGGGGGATCCGAGACCCAGTACTTC | CASSLAASGGSETQYF
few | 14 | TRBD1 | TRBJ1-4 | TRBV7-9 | TGTGCCAGCAGGACGGACAGGGTGAATGAAAAACTGTTTTTT | CASRTDRVNEKLFF
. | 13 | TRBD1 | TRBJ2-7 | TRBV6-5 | TGTGCCATCAGCCGGGACAGGGAATACGAGCAGTACTTC | CAISRDREYEQYF
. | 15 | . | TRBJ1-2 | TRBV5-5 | TGTGCCAGCAGCTTGCTTGGCGGCCTGAACTATGGCTACACCTTC | CASSLLGGLNYGYTF
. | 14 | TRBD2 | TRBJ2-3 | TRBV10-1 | TGCGCCAGCAGTGAAATTAGCGGGAAGGATACGCAGTATTTT | CASSEISGKDTQYF
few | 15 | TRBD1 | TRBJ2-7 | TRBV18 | TGTGCCAGCTCACCGGGACAGCCGGAGTCCTACGAGCAGTACTTC | CASSPGQPESYEQYF
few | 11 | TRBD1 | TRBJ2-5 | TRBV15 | TGTGCCACGACAGGGGGAGAGACCCAGTACTTC | CATTGGETQYF
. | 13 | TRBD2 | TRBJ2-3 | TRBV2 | TGTGCCAGCAGTTCCGGGACTATGGATACGCAGTATTTT | CASSSGTMDTQYF
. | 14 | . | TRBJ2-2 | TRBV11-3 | TGTGCCAGCAGCCTAACGACGGCCACCGGGGAGCTGTTTTTT | CASSLTTATGELFF
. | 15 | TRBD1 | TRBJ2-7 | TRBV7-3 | TGTGCCAGCAGCTATGCAGGGGGCAAGGTCTACGAGCAGTACTTC | CASSYAGGKVYEQYF
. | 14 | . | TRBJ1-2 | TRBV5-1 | TGCGCCAGCAGCTTTGGACAGCACAACTATGGCTACACCTTC | CASSFGQHNYGYTF
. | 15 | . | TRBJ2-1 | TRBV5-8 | TGTGCCAGCAGCTTATCAAGCGGGTCCTACAATGAGCAGTTCTTC | CASSLSSGSYNEQFF
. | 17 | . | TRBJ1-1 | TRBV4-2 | TGTGCCAGCAGCCAAGATTCGGGCGGGGCCGTCTGGGCTGAAGCTTTCTTT | CASSQDSGGAVWAEAFF